The clone carrying this TCR beta chain was seen more than once but under ten times. This entry is derived from a study of T cell repertoires in cytomegalovirus infection. This CDR3 contains 16 residues. CDR1 and CDR2 (germline): DFQATT, SNEGSKA (reference sequence). V dropped 5 bases and J dropped 4 bases, with 21 bases sitting between them. Using its own MiXCR run on the reads, TCRdb lists one record per CDR3 protein. The repertoire holds about 310,000 distinct CDR3 sequences, roughly 17% seen once, with around 12% in the top ten. The specimen was PBMCs. The sequence came from a human donor in good health (CMV status not recorded). Some clones in this sample may be carry-over from other donors' samples. This sequence joins TRBV20-1 and TRBJ1-3; D may be TRBD1 (6 bases). The DNA of the CDR3 is TGCAGTGCTGGCGCCGGACCGGGGGGCTCAGGAAACACCATATATTTT. Protein: CSAGAGPGGSGNTIYF.